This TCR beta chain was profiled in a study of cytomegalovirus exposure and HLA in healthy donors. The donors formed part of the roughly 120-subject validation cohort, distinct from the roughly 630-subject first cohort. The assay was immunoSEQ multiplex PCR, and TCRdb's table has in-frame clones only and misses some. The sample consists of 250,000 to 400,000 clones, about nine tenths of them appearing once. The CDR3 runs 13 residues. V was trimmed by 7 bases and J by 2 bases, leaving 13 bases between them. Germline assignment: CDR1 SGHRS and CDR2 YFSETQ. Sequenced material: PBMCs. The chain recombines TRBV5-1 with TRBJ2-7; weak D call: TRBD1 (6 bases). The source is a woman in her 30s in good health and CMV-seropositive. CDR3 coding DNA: TGCGCCAGCCGCCCGGACAGTACCTACGAGCAGTACTTC. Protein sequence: CASRPDSTYEQYF.